There are a few counts of the clone carrying this T cell receptor (beta chain). The antigen remains unidentified. TCRdb re-analysed the PCR reads in MiXCR, keeping a single row per CDR3 protein. Of more than 300,000 distinct CDR3 sequences listed, around a fifth are singletons. This record belongs to a study of molecular identifiers for immune sequencing clone quantification. Study background: In replicates, RNA from 20,000 or 100,000 naive CD8 cells was divided five ways and four parts were sequenced. Study-level points and caveats: Clones above 20 RNA copies contained over 97% of effector molecules but under 1% of naive ones. Sizes of highly expanded clones could be underestimated through identical TCRs sharing a barcode.

The CDR3 is made up of 19 amino acids. With 2 bases clipped from V and 4 bases from J, the junction kept 11 bases outside the gene matches. Germline assignment: CDR1 SGHNT and CDR2 YENEEA. The V call is TRBV11-3, the J call TRBJ2-3; 14 bases match TRBD2. This receptor was identified in a human donor in good health. Some libraries in this study had Jurkat cell RNA spiked in. The sequencing sample was made of naive CD8+ T cells from blood, with Jurkat cell RNA spiked in. Specified subset: FACS-sorted CD8+CD4-CCR7+CD45RA+ naive T cells. The CDR3 protein is CASSLSSGLAGEMADTQYF. CDR3 nucleotide sequence: TGTGCCAGCAGCTTATCTTCGGGACTAGCGGGGGAGATGGCAGATACGCAGTATTTT.